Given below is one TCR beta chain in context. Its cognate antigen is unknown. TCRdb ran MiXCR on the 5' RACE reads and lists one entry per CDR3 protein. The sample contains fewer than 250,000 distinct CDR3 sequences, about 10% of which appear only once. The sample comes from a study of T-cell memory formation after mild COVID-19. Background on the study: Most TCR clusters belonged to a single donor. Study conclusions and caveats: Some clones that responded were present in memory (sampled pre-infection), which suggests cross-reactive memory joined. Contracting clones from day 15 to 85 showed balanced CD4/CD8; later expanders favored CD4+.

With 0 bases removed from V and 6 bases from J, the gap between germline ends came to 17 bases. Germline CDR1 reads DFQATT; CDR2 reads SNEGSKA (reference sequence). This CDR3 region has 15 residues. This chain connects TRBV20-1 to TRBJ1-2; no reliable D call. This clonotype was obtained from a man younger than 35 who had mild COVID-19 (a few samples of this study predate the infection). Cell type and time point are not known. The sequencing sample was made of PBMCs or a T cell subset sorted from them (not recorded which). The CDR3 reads CSAREGGSVFHGYTF. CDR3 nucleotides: TGCAGTGCTAGAGAAGGAGGGTCGGTATTTCATGGCTACACCTTC.